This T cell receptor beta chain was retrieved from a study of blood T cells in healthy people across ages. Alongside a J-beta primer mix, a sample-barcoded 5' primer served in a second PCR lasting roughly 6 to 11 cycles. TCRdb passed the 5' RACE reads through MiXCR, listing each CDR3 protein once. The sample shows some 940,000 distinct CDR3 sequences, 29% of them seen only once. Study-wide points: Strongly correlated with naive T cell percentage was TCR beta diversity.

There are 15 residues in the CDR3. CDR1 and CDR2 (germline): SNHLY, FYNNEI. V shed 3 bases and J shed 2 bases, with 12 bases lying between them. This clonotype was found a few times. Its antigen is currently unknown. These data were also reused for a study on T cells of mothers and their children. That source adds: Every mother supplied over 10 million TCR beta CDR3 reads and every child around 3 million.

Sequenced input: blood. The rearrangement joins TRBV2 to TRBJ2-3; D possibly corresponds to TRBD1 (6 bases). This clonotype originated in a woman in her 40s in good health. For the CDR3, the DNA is TGTGCCAGCAGTGATGTGGACAGCGTCACAGATACGCAGTATTTT. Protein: CASSDVDSVTDTQYF.